Sequencing of this T cell receptor (beta chain) was carried out in a study of OX40 agonist ivuxolimab in advanced cancers. The study, taken as a whole, reports: Dose levels from 0.1 to 3.0 mg/kg saw CD4+ and CD8+ blood T cells expand clonally by week 6. Compared with CD4+, CD8+ T cells on average had more expanded clones.

This clone was counted only a few times. The antigen is undetermined. Germline is not matched at one junction end, which may reflect a read error. Per germline, CDR1 LGHNA and CDR2 YSLEER. The CDR3 is made up of 15 amino acids. Method: immunoSEQ multiplex PCR; TCRdb's copy keeps in-frame clones and lacks some. The sample consists of under 85,000 clones, 65% to 90% of them appearing once. The receptor was derived from an adult with an advanced solid tumor such as melanoma, head and neck, liver or kidney cancer. The gene calls are TRBV4-3 and TRBJ2-4; 9 bases map to TRBD1. The specimen was CD4+ or CD8+ T cells sorted from blood, collected in a trial of the OX40 agonist ivuxolimab. The DNA for the CDR3 is TGCGCCAGCAGCCAAGATCGAGCGTGGACAGGGGCCTATCACTTC. Its protein product is CASSQDRAWTGAYHF.